This T cell receptor (beta chain) was obtained from a study of T cell responses to AZD1222 COVID-19 vaccine. Clones were read by immunoSEQ multiplex PCR, and TCRdb kept only the in-frame ones, dropping some. The data hold about 120,000 clones, with about 88% observed a single time. Study results and caveats: Sampling that yielded the repertoires occurred only after the peak T cell response. Spike-specific TCR breadth and depth both grew after two AZD1222 doses.

Looked up from germline, CDR1 is MNHNS and CDR2 is SASEGT. V was clipped by 3 bases and J by 0 bases; unmatched bases: 2. The CDR3 is 15 residues long. On this clone itself: Its cognate antigen is unknown.

Source: peripheral blood, taken on day 0 of AZD1222 vaccination. This chain uses TRBV6-1 with TRBJ1-3; the match to TRBD1 covers 7 bases. This TCR derives from an adult in good health. DNA for the CDR3: TGTGCCAGCAGTGAGGGACAGTCCTCTGGAAACACCATATATTTT. Amino acids: CASSEGQSSGNTIYF.